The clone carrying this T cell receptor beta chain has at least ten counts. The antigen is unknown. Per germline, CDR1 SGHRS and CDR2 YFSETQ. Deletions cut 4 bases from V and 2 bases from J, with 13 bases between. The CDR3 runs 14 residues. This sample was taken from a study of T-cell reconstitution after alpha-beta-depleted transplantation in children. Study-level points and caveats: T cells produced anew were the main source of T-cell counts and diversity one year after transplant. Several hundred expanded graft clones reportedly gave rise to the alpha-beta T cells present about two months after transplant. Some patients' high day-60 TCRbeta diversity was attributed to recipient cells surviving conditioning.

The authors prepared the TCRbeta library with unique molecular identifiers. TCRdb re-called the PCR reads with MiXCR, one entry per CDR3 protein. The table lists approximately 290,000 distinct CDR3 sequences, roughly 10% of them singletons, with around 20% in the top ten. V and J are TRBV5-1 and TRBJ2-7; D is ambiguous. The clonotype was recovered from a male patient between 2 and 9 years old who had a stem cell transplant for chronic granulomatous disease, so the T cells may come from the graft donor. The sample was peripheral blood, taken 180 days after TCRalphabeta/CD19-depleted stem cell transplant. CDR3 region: CASSVGLATYEQYF. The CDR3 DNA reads TGCGCCAGCAGCGTCGGGCTGGCAACCTACGAGCAGTACTTC.